The clone carrying this T cell receptor beta chain was seen only a few times. This record comes from a study of beta chain features in type 1 diabetes. Of the isolated RNA, all was reverse transcribed, and so the sequenced material was expressed TCRB transcripts. Read counts averaged around 3.5 million for samples of naive, central memory and regulatory T cells. This table comes from immunoSEQ multiplex PCR, and its TCRdb copy is limited to in-frame clones, with some not included. The table shows hundreds of thousands of clones, with around 15% occurring only once. Trimming shortened V by 6 bases and J by 0 bases, and 9 bases separated the two germline ends. This CDR3 is 14 amino acids long. CDR1 is MGHDK and CDR2 is SYGVNS in the germline V gene.

The TCR comes from a man younger than 30 in good health. The chain uses TRBV25-1 and TRBJ2-1; D uncertain. Input material: naive CD4+ T cells from blood. The CDR3 DNA reads as TGTGCCAGCAGCTACTTAGGCTCCTACAATGAGCAGTTCTTC. This codes for CASSYLGSYNEQFF.